These T cell receptor beta chains were read from a single sample in a study of blood T cell repertoires in COVID-19. Produced via immunoSEQ multiplex PCR; TCRdb's table is partial and in-frame only. The repertoire holds about 220,000 clones, with about nine tenths as singletons. The sample consisted of peripheral blood. These receptor sequences come from a man aged 25 to 40 who had recovered from COVID-19. Each CDR3 is given without its conserved first and last residue. Each record gives: V gene, CDR3 protein.

v_call: TRBV10-3; cdr3_aa: AISEGHFILAGDKGARVETQY
v_call: TRBV19; cdr3_aa: ASSIPGSTDTQY
v_call: TRBV3-1/TRBV3-2; cdr3_aa: ASSLHSRSQGAGGYT
v_call: TRBV5-8; cdr3_aa: ASSRPDYIQY
v_call: TRBV7-9; cdr3_aa: ASSLAANTGELF
v_call: TRBV6-5; cdr3_aa: ASSYSRQGGRGYT
v_call: TRBV9; cdr3_aa: ASSPRDRGYGYT
v_call: TRBV2; cdr3_aa: ASNIRQGTNTEAF
v_call: TRBV19; cdr3_aa: ASTLTGGNSPLH
v_call: TRBV6-5; cdr3_aa: ASSSGHNYGYT
v_call: TRBV18; cdr3_aa: ASSPIGVRQPQH
v_call: TRBV6-5; cdr3_aa: ASRQPRDRGSGYT
v_call: TRBV6-5; cdr3_aa: ASSPRGTAEAF
v_call: TRBV2; cdr3_aa: ASSEAFGQVRNQPQH
v_call: TRBV19; cdr3_aa: ASPPPGVGQPQH
v_call: TRBV9; cdr3_aa: ASSVERGGYNEQF
v_call: TRBV6-2/TRBV6-3; cdr3_aa: ASSYGLNPNTEAF
v_call: TRBV6-5; cdr3_aa: ASLTPSGNIQY
v_call: TRBV30; cdr3_aa: AWSLENYGYT
v_call: TRBV24-1; cdr3_aa: ATSDGATEWDEKLF
v_call: TRBV5-4; cdr3_aa: ASSFPGQGYNEQF
v_call: TRBV5-4; cdr3_aa: ASSLAVEGIQY
v_call: TRBV18; cdr3_aa: ASSPAGTSLNEQY
v_call: TRBV12-3/TRBV12-4; cdr3_aa: ASSPMSTDGYT
v_call: TRBV3-1/TRBV3-2; cdr3_aa: ASSPPGAGGSGYT
v_call: TRBV5-8; cdr3_aa: ASSSRTGPNEKLF
v_call: TRBV14; cdr3_aa: ASRVSFNSPLH
v_call: TRBV7-8; cdr3_aa: ASSLKLDSNQPQH
v_call: TRBV4-1; cdr3_aa: ASSPTIFTSGGPNEQF
v_call: TRBV5-1; cdr3_aa: ASSGVASMHEQF
v_call: TRBV3-1/TRBV3-2; cdr3_aa: ASSLGLAYEQY
v_call: TRBV5-4; cdr3_aa: ASSLPLARGEQY
v_call: TRBV19; cdr3_aa: ASKEHRGGNNQPQH
v_call: TRBV18; cdr3_aa: ASSRTSGAYNEQF
v_call: TRBV7-8; cdr3_aa: ASSLAASGGPFPYEQY
v_call: TRBV5-1; cdr3_aa: ASRAGLSTDTQY
v_call: TRBV24-1; cdr3_aa: ATSDPPFNEQF
v_call: TRBV12-5; cdr3_aa: ASGQAAGQGGFTIY
v_call: TRBV7-2; cdr3_aa: ASILLAGGKDTQY
v_call: TRBV6-5; cdr3_aa: ASSYGGSSHYEQY
v_call: TRBV18; cdr3_aa: ASSPEAGFVQY